Below, 14 T cell receptor beta chains from the same sample are listed, as sequenced in a study of T cells in Graves' hyperthyroidism and ophthalmopathy. TCR beta CDR3 sequences were amplified from RNA transcripts. The TCR CDR3 was amplified in a first-round RT-PCR using the HTBI primer set. TCRdb ran MiXCR on the multiplex PCR reads and lists one entry per CDR3 protein. The sample lists hundreds of thousands of distinct CDR3 sequences, 38% occurring once. What was sequenced was blood. Receptors were obtained from a man aged 18-30 years with Graves' hyperthyroidism.

As to this clonotype: Given a much more abundant clone one base away, this may be a read error. The CDR3 region is CASSGTGGEKTQYF. CDR3 in DNA: TGTGCCAGCAGTGGGACAGGGGGCGAGAAGACCCAGTACTTC. This chain uses TRBV12-3 or TRBV12-4 with TRBJ2-5; TRBD1 matches at 12 bases. With V trimmed by 5 bases and J by 6 bases, 4 bases remained unmatched. This CDR3 contains 14 residues.

This chain connects TRBV28 to TRBJ1-5, with D maybe TRBD1 (6 bases). This CDR3 comprises 14 residues. Germline values: CDR1 MDHEN, CDR2 SYDVKM. V was cut by 7 bases and J by 6 bases, with 16 bases left in between. The CDR3 reads CASKRWGAGQPQHF. DNA for the CDR3: TGTGCCAGCAAACGCTGGGGGGCGGGTCAGCCCCAGCATTTT.

This clonotype was found many times. The junction differs from germline at one of its ends, possibly a read error. The V gene is TRBV7-2, the J gene TRBJ1-1; D remains unclear. This CDR3 comprises 12 residues. Germline V gives CDR1 SGHTA, CDR2 FQGNSA. The CDR3 bases are TGCGCCAGCAGTGAGGTAGGGCAGACAGCTTTCTTT. The encoded protein is CASSEVGQTAFF.

Remarks on this clonotype: A much larger clone lies one base from this, so it may be a read error. This chain connects TRBV6-5 to TRBJ1-6, with 7 bases that match TRBD1. Per germline, CDR1 MNHEY and CDR2 SVGAGI. The CDR3 totals 15 residues. The CDR3 region has the DNA TGTGCCATCAGTTACCGGGACAGTCATAATTCACCCCTCCACTTT. Protein: CAISYRDSHNSPLHF.

This clonotype was picked up a small number of times. V gene TRBV25-1 combines with J gene TRBJ1-6; D call uncertain. The germline gives CDR1 MGHDK, CDR2 SYGVNS. CDR3 length equals 16 residues. V lost 7 bases and J 0 bases, leaving 13 bases between the germline ends. The DNA for the CDR3 is TGTGCCAGCATCCCCGGGCAGAGCTCCTATAATTCACCCCTCCACTTT. Translated, it gives CASIPGQSSYNSPLHF.

This clonotype was picked up a small number of times. This sequence joins TRBV12-3 or TRBV12-4 and TRBJ2-5, with D uncertain. The length of the CDR3 is 15 residues. V was pared by 6 bases and J by 1 base, with 15 bases between. In nucleotides, the CDR3 is TGTGCCAGCAGCCGCCCCACGGCTTTCCAAGAGACCCAGTACTTC. Encoded protein: CASSRPTAFQETQYF.

The chain couples TRBV7-2 to TRBJ2-3; D unresolved. CDR3 length equals 12 residues. CDR1 and CDR2 (germline): SGHTA, FQGNSA. V lost 5 bases and J lost 7, with 10 bases in between. The chain's CDR3 is CASSHPGYTQYF. CDR3 nucleotide sequence: TGTGCCAGCAGCCACCCTGGCTATACGCAGTATTTT.

This clonotype was observed a handful of times. DNA of the CDR3: TGCAGCGTTGGAGACGGCGTAAACTATGGCTACACCTTC. This codes for CSVGDGVNYGYTF. The chain recombines TRBV29-1 with TRBJ1-2; no clear D gene. V lost 4 bases and J 2 bases, leaving 11 bases between the germline ends. CDR3 length equals 13 residues. Germline CDR1 reads SQVTM; CDR2 reads ANQGSEA. The variable domain in full, completed from reference TRBV29-1 and TRBJ1-2, reads SAVISQKPSRDICQRGTSLTIQCQVDSQVTMMFWYRQQPGQSLTLIATANQGSEATYESGFVIDKFPISRPNLTFSTLTVSNMSPEDSSIYLCSVGDGVNYGYTFGSGTRLTVV.

In its sample, this clonotype is medium-sized (0.01 to 0.1%). The chain joins TRBV10-3 to TRBJ2-7; D gene uncertain. The V end was cut by 4 bases, the J end by 4 bases, with 5 bases between. In germline, CDR1 is ENHRY, CDR2 SYGVKD. This CDR3 has 11 residues. Written as DNA, the CDR3 is TGTGCCATCAGTGCGCAATACGAGCAGTACTTC. Its translation: CAISAQYEQYF.

This clonotype has at least ten counts. This chain joins TRBV9 and TRBJ1-5, with a possible D match to TRBD1 (5 bases). CDR1 SGDLS and CDR2 YYNGEE come from the germline V gene. Trimming left V 4 bases short and J 5 bases short, with 10 bases between. The CDR3 sequence is 13 residues long. CDR3: CASSRGRDQPQHF. DNA of the CDR3: TGTGCCAGCAGCCGGGGCAGGGATCAGCCCCAGCATTTT.

This chain uses TRBV19 with TRBJ2-5, with D perhaps matching TRBD1 or TRBD2 (6 bases each). The CDR3 is made up of 13 amino acids. The V end was cut by 5 bases, the J end by 4 bases, with 11 bases between. Germline values: CDR1 LNHDA, CDR2 SQIVND (reference sequence). DNA for the CDR3: TGTGCCAGTAGTTATTGGGGGGCAGAGACCCAGTACTTC. Protein product: CASSYWGAETQYF.

V gene TRBV6-1 combines with J gene TRBJ1-2; perhaps TRBD1 as D (6 bases). This CDR3 region has 15 residues. V lost 5 bases to trimming and J lost 4 bases, with 17 bases between them. Germline V CDR1 and CDR2: MNHNS, SASEGT. In DNA, the CDR3 is TGTGCCAGCAGTCCTCGGACAGTCCTAGGCTATGGCTACACCTTC. Its protein product is CASSPRTVLGYGYTF.

The rearrangement joins TRBV20-1 to TRBJ2-7; no clear D gene. The germline V and J ends were trimmed by 0 bases and 0 bases, with 12 bases remaining between them. The CDR3 runs to 15 residues. Germline lookup yields CDR1 DFQATT and CDR2 SNEGSKA (reference sequence). The CDR3 DNA reads as TGCAGTGCTAGAGATCCCCGCCAGGCCTCCTACGAGCAGTACTTC. It yields the protein CSARDPRQASYEQYF.

This clonotype has a handful of counts. In nucleotides, the CDR3 is TGTGCCAGCAGCCAAGGGAGTCATTCGAACACTGAAGCTTTCTTT. Protein sequence: CASSQGSHSNTEAFF. The gene calls are TRBV14 and TRBJ1-1; D ambiguous. Germline-derived CDR1 and CDR2 are SGHDN and FVKESK. This CDR3 has 15 amino acids. V gave up 1 base and J gave up 1 base, with 10 bases separating them.